The rows below give T cell receptor beta chains drawn from one sample of a study of vaccination and CD4 T cells after COVID-19. TCRdb called the PCR reads again in MiXCR, with one record for every CDR3 protein. The sample consists of over 10,000 distinct CDR3 sequences, 35% to 50% of them appearing once. The antigens these receptors bind are not known. The sequenced sample was cultured CD4+ T cells from blood. All receptors come from a human donor with COVID-19. CDR3s include the opening cysteine and the closing phenylalanine or tryptophan.

j_call v_call cdr3_aa
TRBJ1-5 TRBV6-1 CASMVGGQNQPQHF
TRBJ2-2 TRBV19 CASSIVRWGTGELFF
TRBJ2-5 TRBV10-3 CASSHPGLAGETQYF
TRBJ2-5 TRBV7-2 CASSLGQGAPGTQYF
TRBJ2-1 TRBV7-2 CASSPQPNNEQFF
TRBJ1-5 TRBV11-2 CASSPTGNQPQHF
TRBJ2-1 TRBV11-3 CASSLSWSSYNEQFF
TRBJ2-3 TRBV7-8 CASTMQRGLPDTQYF
TRBJ2-2 TRBV15 CATSFRTANTGELFF
TRBJ2-2 TRBV5-1 CASSFEGKEAGELFF
TRBJ1-1 TRBV7-9 CASSLETGANTEAFF
TRBJ1-2 TRBV12-3/TRBV12-4 CASSLGGGRGYTF
TRBJ2-7 TRBV11-3 CASSLGPGSSYEQYF
TRBJ1-2 TRBV7-9 CASSLDGTGGAYGYTF
TRBJ1-2 TRBV12-3/TRBV12-4 CASSLGQAVGYTF
TRBJ2-7 TRBV6-2/TRBV6-3 CASTIRLAGNGEQYF
TRBJ2-2 TRBV19 CASSPTRGTGELFF
TRBJ2-3 TRBV5-1 CASSLADSQSTDTQYF
TRBJ2-6 TRBV19 CASSETGANVLTF
TRBJ2-7 TRBV12-3/TRBV12-4 CASSPGLVYEQYF
TRBJ1-3 TRBV10-3 CAISDWGAGNTIYF
TRBJ1-2 TRBV7-2 CASSPGDRAINYGYTF
TRBJ2-7 TRBV7-2 CASSPAGAGGSHEQYF
TRBJ2-5 TRBV12-3/TRBV12-4 CASSLKQALAQYF
TRBJ1-1 TRBV6-2/TRBV6-3 CASSRQGGMNTEAFF
TRBJ2-5 TRBV19 CASSIRTGDETQYF
TRBJ2-7 TRBV7-2 CASSPPLLTYEQYF
TRBJ2-7 TRBV6-1 CATATAYEQYF
TRBJ2-3 TRBV20-1 CSARGFMRGQDTQYF
TRBJ1-5 TRBV20-1 CSARDGAGRAGNQPQHF
TRBJ1-1 TRBV7-9 CASSVRQGDTEAFF
TRBJ1-1 TRBV11-2 CASSPKGTEAFF
TRBJ2-3 TRBV6-2/TRBV6-3 CASSYVVSDTQYF
TRBJ2-3 TRBV2 CASSALPAQYF
TRBJ2-2 TRBV18 CASSHGQGGTGELFF
TRBJ2-7 TRBV12-3/TRBV12-4 CASSSRDYSSEQYF
TRBJ1-6 TRBV27 CASSREGSSYNSPLHF
TRBJ1-1 TRBV19 CASSIRAGDMNTEAFF
TRBJ2-3 TRBV11-2 CASSSTWLGDTQYF
TRBJ1-5 TRBV30 CAWSAEGAWNQPQHF
TRBJ1-5 TRBV11-2 CASSLDLEGSGNQPQHF
TRBJ1-6 TRBV4-2 CASSQTTGLHSPLHF